This section outlines one T cell receptor (beta chain) sequence together with its context. Trimming pared 2 bases from V and 5 bases from J, leaving 0 bases between. This CDR3 contains 10 residues. The germline gives CDR1 MNHEY, CDR2 SVGAGI. Profiling relied on immunoSEQ multiplex PCR, and the TCRdb table lists in-frame clones only, not all of them. The sample lists about 59,000 clones; 87% were seen once. This entry comes from a study of OX40 agonist ivuxolimab in advanced cancers. As for the study in general: Patients took ivuxolimab, an agonistic anti-OX40 (CD134) antibody. Treatment received earlier with anti-PD-1, anti-PD-L1 or anti-CTLA-4 agents was allowed, and over 30% had some.

The rearrangement links TRBV6-5 to TRBJ1-1; D is unclear. The source was CD4+ or CD8+ T cells sorted from blood, collected in a trial of the OX40 agonist ivuxolimab. The receptor was derived from an adult with an advanced solid tumor such as melanoma, head and neck, liver or kidney cancer. CDR3 sequence: CASSYTEAFF. DNA of the CDR3: TGTGCCAGCAGTTACACTGAAGCTTTCTTT.